This note documents a single T cell receptor beta chain sequence. The data are from a study of blood T cell repertoires in COVID-19. Overall study context: The United States, Italy and Spain were the sources of the acute and convalescent COVID-19 samples. The cDNA or gDNA used as material had been derived from T cells, B-cell-depleted T cells, or PBMCs.

Clones were read by immunoSEQ multiplex PCR, and TCRdb kept only the in-frame ones, dropping some. Of roughly 90,000 clones in the sample, over 75% are singletons; the top ten hold around an eighth. Germline V lookup: CDR1 SGHDN, CDR2 FVKESK. The CDR3 spans 13 residues. V lost 2 bases and J 6 bases, leaving 11 bases between the germline ends. The chain recombines TRBV14 with TRBJ2-7; a possible D gene is TRBD1 (6 bases). Sequencing input: peripheral blood. This receptor was identified in a human donor in a cohort sampled during active COVID-19. The CDR3 nucleotides read TGTGCCAGCAGCCAACTACAGGGCTCCGAGCAGTACTTC. This translates into CASSQLQGSEQYF.